This T cell receptor beta chain derives from a study of vaccination and CD4 T cells after COVID-19. Treatment defined: roughly 10-day PBMC culture with coronavirus spike peptide pools or control peptides (ViraFEST assay). On days 3 and 7, half the medium was swapped for fresh IL-2-containing medium. Researchers used the Oncomine TCR Beta short-read assay to sequence DNA from cultured CD4+ T cells. TCRdb re-called the PCR reads through MiXCR, storing one row per CDR3 protein. This table has 9,500 to 14,000 distinct CDR3 sequences, roughly 56% appearing once. Of note for this clonotype: Its cognate antigen is unknown.

There are 9 residues in the CDR3. Trimming pared 3 bases from V and 4 bases from J, leaving 0 bases between. The germline CDR1 and CDR2 sequences are SQVTM and ANQGSEA. This chain joins TRBV29-1 and TRBJ1-1, with D hard to call. The sequencing sample was made of CD4+ T cells from blood, cultured in vitro. The clonotype originates from a human donor who had recovered from COVID-19. This CDR3 reads CSVDTEAFF. The CDR3 DNA follows: TGCAGCGTTGACACTGAAGCTTTCTTT.